One and the same sample provided the 30 T cell receptor beta chains below, sequenced in a study of early T cells in non-severe SARS-CoV-2 infection (TCRdb year 2021). The protocol used for the library was 5' RACE. The reads were generated on a NextSeq 500. The public reads were quality trimmed at Q25 with fastp and then assembled into clones with MiXCR by TCRdb, keeping productive beta chains. Rows with a matching CDR3 protein are joined into one entry that keeps the most common DNA and genes. In this sample the table shows roughly 34,000 distinct CDR3 sequences, 4% to 5% of which occur a single time. The ten most abundant clones make up 6.5% to 8.5% of the sample. Sequencing input: whole blood. The source of these receptors is an adult who was a healthcare worker with PCR-confirmed SARS-CoV-2 infection or an uninfected control (not recorded which).

This clonotype has ten or more counts. The rearrangement joins TRBV14 to TRBJ1-3; no reliable D call. V was clipped by 0 bases and J by 0 bases, with 9 bases between them. Germline V gene data show CDR1 as SGHDN and CDR2 as FVKESK. The CDR3 is 16 amino acids. The CDR3 is CASSQEPIASGNTIYF. The DNA for the CDR3 is TGTGCCAGCAGCCAAGAACCAATAGCCTCTGGAAACACCATATATTTT.

This clonotype was seen repeatedly, ten times or more. The rearrangement joins TRBV28 to TRBJ1-2; D is unresolved. The CDR3 extends over 12 amino acids. Deletions cut 2 bases from V and 5 bases from J, with 6 bases between. Looked up from germline, CDR1 is MDHEN and CDR2 is SYDVKM. The CDR3 reads CASSLEGYGYTF. In DNA form, the CDR3 reads TGTGCCAGCAGTTTAGAGGGTTATGGCTACACCTTC.

This clonotype was found many times. V usage is TRBV7-9 and J usage is TRBJ1-1; D is possibly TRBD1 (6 bases). CDR3 size: 13 residues. The germline gives CDR1 SEHNR, CDR2 FQNEAQ (reference sequence). Trimming took off 8 bases at V and 1 base at J, with 11 bases between the two ends. The DNA for the CDR3 is TGTGCCAGCGGACAGAATTCGAACACTGAAGCTTTCTTT. Protein sequence: CASGQNSNTEAFF.

This clonotype was seen ten or more times. The chain links TRBV20-1 to TRBJ2-1; 10 bases are a match to TRBD2. The V gene's germline CDR1 is DFQATT and CDR2 SNEGSKA (reference sequence). V lost 2 bases, J lost 6 bases, and 13 bases stayed unmatched. The CDR3 runs to 17 residues. CDR3 sequence: CSARSPGGSGGFNEQFF. The DNA of the CDR3 is TGCAGTGCTAGATCCCCCGGTGGTAGCGGGGGGTTCAATGAGCAGTTCTTC.

This clonotype occurred many times. The V call is TRBV7-2, the J call TRBJ2-7; D is perhaps TRBD1 (6 bases). Trimming stripped 5 bases from V and 4 bases from J, with 18 bases between. The V gene's germline CDR1 is SGHTA and CDR2 FQGNSA. The CDR3 sequence is 15 residues long. The CDR3 DNA reads as TGTGCCAGCAGCCCCTACAGGGTTTCAAGATACGAGCAGTACTTC. It yields the protein CASSPYRVSRYEQYF.

The rearrangement uses TRBV6-2 or TRBV6-3 and TRBJ1-1, with 7 bases identical to TRBD1. V shed 4 bases and J 4 bases; nucleotides not matched to a gene: 9. The CDR3 is 15 residues long. From germline, CDR1 is MNHEY and CDR2 SVGEGT. In nucleotides, the CDR3 is TGTGCCAGCAGTTTCTCTCCGAGACAGGGCACTGAAGCTTTCTTT. Amino acid sequence: CASSFSPRQGTEAFF.

This clonotype was observed a few times. The V and J genes are TRBV28 and TRBJ1-2; 10 bases are shared with TRBD1. The length of the CDR3 is 14 residues. V dropped 4 bases and J dropped 4; count of bases not matched to a gene: 3. Per germline, CDR1 MDHEN and CDR2 SYDVKM. CDR3 region: CASSSGTGVYGYTF. DNA for the CDR3: TGTGCCAGCAGTTCCGGGACAGGGGTCTATGGCTACACCTTC.

This clonotype has a count of ten or more. The chain couples TRBV28 to TRBJ1-4; D is perhaps TRBD1 (6 bases). This CDR3 region has 14 residues. Trimming shortened V by 5 bases and J by 3 bases, and 10 bases separated the two germline ends. The germline gives CDR1 MDHEN, CDR2 SYDVKM. The CDR3 sequence is CASSPDSSNEKLFF. For the CDR3, the DNA is TGTGCCAGCAGTCCGGACAGCTCTAATGAAAAACTGTTTTTT.

This clonotype was observed at least ten times. This chain connects TRBV6-1 to TRBJ2-1, with a possible D match to TRBD1 (6 bases). V lost 2 bases and J 14 bases, leaving 10 bases between the germline ends. CDR1 and CDR2 (germline): MNHNS, SASEGT. The CDR3 sequence is 11 residues long. Here the CDR3 reads CASSERYREFF. The CDR3 coding sequence is TGTGCCAGCAGTGAACGGTACAGGGAGTTCTTC.

The table lists this clonotype with many counts. The chain joins TRBV12-3 or TRBV12-4 to TRBJ1-5; D is ambiguous. Trimming took 3 bases from V and 0 from J, leaving 3 bases between them. This CDR3 spans 13 amino acids. The CDR3 DNA reads TGTGCCAGCAGTTTTAGTAGCAATCAGCCCCAGCATTTT. Translation gives CASSFSSNQPQHF.

CDR3 region: CASSLGGTEFYGYTF. The DNA of the CDR3 is TGTGCCAGCAGCTTGGGTGGGACAGAGTTCTATGGCTACACCTTC. The chain joins TRBV5-5 to TRBJ1-2; TRBD1 matches 7 bases. V trimming: 0 bases; J trimming: 4 bases; junction bases outside the gene matches: 6. Germline loops: CDR1 SGHKS, CDR2 YYEKEE (reference sequence). The CDR3 is 15 residues long.

This clonotype was recorded many times. This chain links TRBV29-1 with TRBJ1-1, with 7 bases lining up with TRBD1. Germline V gives CDR1 SQVTM, CDR2 ANQGSEA. V gave up 8 bases and J gave up 5 bases; unmatched junction bases: 11. This CDR3 region has 13 residues. The CDR3 sequence is CSSATGVGTEAFF. As DNA, the CDR3 is TGCAGCTCCGCAACAGGGGTCGGTACTGAAGCTTTCTTT. Full variable domain (outside the CDR3, taken from reference TRBV29-1 and TRBJ1-1): SAVISQKPSRDICQRGTSLTIQCQVDSQVTMMFWYRQQPGQSLTLIATANQGSEATYESGFVIDKFPISRPNLTFSTLTVSNMSPEDSSIYLCSSATGVGTEAFFGQGTRLTVV.

This chain joins TRBV30 and TRBJ2-7, with D perhaps being TRBD1 or TRBD2 (7 bases each). The V and J ends lost 4 bases and 7 bases respectively, with 20 bases between them. Germline CDR1 is GTSNPN and CDR2 is SVGIG (reference sequence). The CDR3 loop spans 14 amino acids. The CDR3 nucleotides are TGTGCCTGGATGGACCCCAGGGGGGGGAGGGAGCAGTACTTC. Translation: CAWMDPRGGREQYF.

This clonotype showed up just a few times. V is TRBV2 and J is TRBJ2-1, with 7 bases aligning to TRBD2. Germline trimming cut 7 bases from V and 3 bases from J; bases unmatched to any gene: 9. Germline loops: CDR1 SNHLY, CDR2 FYNNEI. The CDR3 has 15 residues. The CDR3 here is CASTTGLQYYNEQFF. DNA of the CDR3: TGTGCCAGCACCACGGGACTACAATACTACAATGAGCAGTTCTTC. Variable domain in full (rest from reference TRBV2 and TRBJ2-1): EPEVTQTPSHQVTQMGQEVILRCVPISNHLYFYWYRQILGQKVEFLVSFYNNEISEKSEIFDDQFSVERPDGSNFTLKIRSTKLEDSAMYFCASTTGLQYYNEQFFGPGTRLTVL.

The table lists this clonotype with many counts. J is TRBJ1-5 and V is TRBV12-3 or TRBV12-4, with D maybe TRBD1 (5 bases). Deletions cut 5 bases from V and 6 bases from J, with 17 bases between. The CDR3 has 15 amino acids. CDR3 in DNA: TGTGCCAGCAGTCCCCCCGGGGGTCGGTTTCAGCCCCAGCATTTT. This gives the protein CASSPPGGRFQPQHF.

This clonotype was seen many times. The chain combines TRBV5-1 with TRBJ2-3, with 12 bases matching TRBD2. CDR3 length equals 16 residues. Germline CDR1 SGHRS, CDR2 YFSETQ. V shed 3 bases, J shed 3 bases, and the junction held 5 bases outside the gene matches. The CDR3 region is CASSSQLAGGTDTQYF. The DNA for the CDR3 is TGCGCCAGCAGCTCCCAACTAGCGGGGGGTACAGATACGCAGTATTTT.

This clonotype was recorded at least ten times. The chain links TRBV7-2 to TRBJ2-1; D unclear. The CDR3 is made up of 15 amino acids. V dropped 4 bases and J dropped 5 bases, with 15 bases sitting between them. Germline CDR1 reads SGHTA; CDR2 reads FQGNSA. The DNA for the CDR3 is TGTGCCAGCAGCTACGGTTTGGTAGGGAACAATGAGCAGTTCTTC. Protein: CASSYGLVGNNEQFF.

This clonotype was seen a handful of times. This chain uses TRBV7-6 with TRBJ2-1; D is unresolved. Trimming stripped 1 base from V and 2 bases from J, with 9 bases between. The CDR3 is 15 residues long. Germline-derived CDR1 and CDR2 are SGHVS and FNYEAQ. CDR3 DNA sequence: TGTGCCAGCAGCTTAGGGGTAGGGCCCTACAATGAGCAGTTCTTC. Protein product: CASSLGVGPYNEQFF.

This clonotype was seen at least ten times. The chain uses TRBV7-3 and TRBJ2-5, with 10 bases aligning to TRBD2. The V gene's germline CDR1 is SGHTA and CDR2 FQGTGA. CDR3 size: 14 residues. V lost 4 bases to trimming and J lost 7 bases; unmatched junction nucleotides: 6. CDR3 bases: TGTGCCAGCAGCTCCACTAGCGGGGTCGGGACCCAGTACTTC. Its protein is CASSSTSGVGTQYF.

This clonotype was counted ten times or more. The chain uses TRBV12-3 or TRBV12-4 and TRBJ2-7; D possibly matches TRBD1 or TRBD2 (6 bases each). Trimming removed 6 bases at V and 6 bases at J, with 12 bases between. CDR3 size: 12 residues. This CDR3 is CASSPGAGEQYF. The DNA for the CDR3 is TGTGCCAGCAGCCCGGGGGCCGGCGAGCAGTACTTC.

A remark on this clonotype: One end of the junction is discordant with germline, which a read error may explain. This chain links TRBV5-5 with TRBJ1-2; D gene ambiguous. The CDR3 is 14 residues long. Germline assignment: CDR1 SGHKS and CDR2 YYEKEE (reference sequence). CDR3 loop: CASSPLRGNYGCTF. CDR3 sequence (DNA): TGTGCCAGCAGCCCACTGCGGGGTAACTATGGCTGCACCTTC.

This clonotype was seen a few times. In DNA, the CDR3 is TGCGCCAGCAGCCCTAGCGGGGGAATCTCCGGGGAGCTGTTTTTT. It translates to CASSPSGGISGELFF. The V and J genes are TRBV4-3 and TRBJ2-2, with 10 positions matching TRBD2. The CDR3 has 15 residues. The J segment lost 6 bases and the V segment lost 4 bases, leaving 5 bases of the junction unmatched. Germline loops: CDR1 LGHNA, CDR2 YSLEER.

This clonotype came up a few times. The J gene is TRBJ1-2, the V gene TRBV7-9; D uncertain. CDR1 is SEHNR and CDR2 is FQNEAQ in the germline V gene (reference sequence). The ends were cut back, 1 base at V and 4 bases at J, with 7 bases in the middle. The CDR3 is made up of 13 amino acids. The CDR3 coding sequence is TGTGCCAGCAGCTTAGTTGGGAGCTATGGCTACACCTTC. Its translation: CASSLVGSYGYTF.

This clonotype was seen repeatedly, ten times or more. This chain connects TRBV9 to TRBJ1-1, with D possibly being TRBD1 (6 bases). Trimming left V 0 bases short and J 7 bases short, with 10 bases between. The CDR3 is made up of 13 amino acids. CDR1 is SGDLS, CDR2 YYNGEE, per germline. The CDR3 here is CASSVGGQLEAFF. CDR3 in DNA: TGTGCCAGCAGCGTAGGGGGGCAACTTGAAGCTTTCTTT.

This clonotype was recorded at least ten times. The V and J genes are TRBV9 and TRBJ1-1; D remains unclear. With 2 bases removed from V and 1 base from J, the gap between germline ends came to 6 bases. CDR1 and CDR2 from the germline V gene are SGDLS and YYNGEE. This CDR3 is built from 13 residues. As DNA, the CDR3 is TGTGCCAGCAGCGTGACACCGAACACTGAAGCTTTCTTT. Its translation is CASSVTPNTEAFF.

The chain has TRBV4-2 and TRBJ2-1; the D gene is possibly TRBD2 (6 bases). The CDR3 loop spans 16 amino acids. Trimming took off 0 bases at V and 6 bases at J, with 15 bases between the two ends. The V gene's germline CDR1 is LGHNA and CDR2 YNFKEQ. CDR3 residues: CASSQDGNSGANEQFF. The CDR3 nucleotides are TGTGCCAGCAGCCAAGATGGAAATAGCGGTGCCAATGAGCAGTTCTTC.

This clonotype was counted ten times or more. V is TRBV5-4 and J is TRBJ1-1; perhaps TRBD1 as D (5 bases). Germline CDR1 SGHNT, CDR2 YYREEE (reference sequence). The CDR3 consists of 16 residues. V was trimmed by 3 bases and J by 4 bases, leaving 19 bases between them. The CDR3 region is CASSSATGLTGTEAFF. CDR3 coding DNA: TGTGCCAGCAGCTCGGCAACAGGTCTGACTGGCACTGAAGCTTTCTTT.

This clonotype was detected many times. V gene TRBV11-2 combines with J gene TRBJ2-2; D gene ambiguous. This CDR3 region has 14 residues. Trimming took 5 bases from V and 3 from J, leaving 10 bases between them. CDR1 is SGHAT and CDR2 is FQNNGV in the germline V gene. The CDR3 here is CASSLGLDTGELFF. The DNA of the CDR3 is TGTGCCAGCAGCCTAGGCCTTGACACCGGGGAGCTGTTTTTT.

This clonotype was detected only a few times. V is TRBV7-2 and J is TRBJ1-2; D is uncertain. Germline-derived CDR1 and CDR2 are SGHTA and FQGNSA. There are 12 residues in the CDR3. V dropped 3 bases and J dropped 0 bases, with 2 bases sitting between them. CDR3 residues: CASSFSNYGYTF. CDR3 nucleotide sequence: TGTGCCAGCAGCTTTTCTAACTATGGCTACACCTTC.

This clonotype has ten or more counts. This chain connects TRBV2 to TRBJ2-7; 9 bases are shared with TRBD1. The CDR3 totals 14 residues. Trimming removed 8 bases from V and 2 bases from J; junction bases left unmatched: 7. The germline V gene has CDR1 SNHLY and CDR2 FYNNEI. Here the CDR3 reads CASGTGGTTYEQYF. The CDR3 nucleotides read TGTGCCAGCGGAACAGGGGGCACTACCTACGAGCAGTACTTC.